This T cell receptor beta chain was captured by sequencing in a study of cytomegalovirus exposure and HLA in healthy donors. A multiplex PCR was run with 60 Vbeta primers and 13 Jbeta primers. Only in-frame clones appear in the TCRdb table, and some are missing; sequencing was by immunoSEQ multiplex PCR. The sample has some 75,000 clones; the top ten hold about 0.76%. Sequenced sample: PBMCs. The clonotype comes from a boy under 18 in good health and CMV-seronegative.

The CDR3 DNA is TGTGCCAGCAGAACAGGGGGCTCCGGGGAGCTGTTTTTT. This gives the protein CASRTGGSGELFF. The chain is built from TRBV6-5 and TRBJ2-2; 9 nucleotides align to TRBD1. Germline V gene data show CDR1 as MNHEY and CDR2 as SVGAGI. The CDR3 spans 13 residues. Trimming at V came to 6 bases and at J to 6 bases, leaving 2 bases not matched to a gene.